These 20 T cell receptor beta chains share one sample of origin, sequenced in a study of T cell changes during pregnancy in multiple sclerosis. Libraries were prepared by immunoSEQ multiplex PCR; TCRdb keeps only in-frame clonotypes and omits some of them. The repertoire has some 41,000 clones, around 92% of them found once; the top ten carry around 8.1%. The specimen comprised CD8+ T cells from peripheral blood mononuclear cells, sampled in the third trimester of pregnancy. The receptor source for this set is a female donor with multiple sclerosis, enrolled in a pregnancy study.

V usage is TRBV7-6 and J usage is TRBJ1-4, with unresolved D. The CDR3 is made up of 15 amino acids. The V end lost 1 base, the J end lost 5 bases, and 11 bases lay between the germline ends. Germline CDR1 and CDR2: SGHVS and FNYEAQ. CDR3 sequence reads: CASSLGWSQNEKLFF. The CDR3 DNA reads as TGTGCCAGCAGCTTAGGTTGGAGCCAAAATGAAAAACTGTTTTTT.

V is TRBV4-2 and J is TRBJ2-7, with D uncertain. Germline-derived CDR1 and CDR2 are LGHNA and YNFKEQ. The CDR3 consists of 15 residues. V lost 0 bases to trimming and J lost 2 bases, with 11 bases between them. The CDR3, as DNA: TGTGCCAGCAGCCAAGAAGTCGGGTCGCCCTACGAGCAGTACTTC. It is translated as CASSQEVGSPYEQYF.

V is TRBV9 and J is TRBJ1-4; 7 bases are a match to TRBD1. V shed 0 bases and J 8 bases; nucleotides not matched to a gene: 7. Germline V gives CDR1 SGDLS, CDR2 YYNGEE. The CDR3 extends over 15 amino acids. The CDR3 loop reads CASSVGQGVMEKLFF. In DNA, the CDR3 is TGTGCCAGCAGCGTAGGACAGGGAGTAATGGAAAAACTGTTTTTT.

The CDR3 DNA reads as TGTGCCGCTGGACTAGCGGGAGTGGGCACCGGGGAGCTGTTTTTT. Protein sequence: CAAGLAGVGTGELFF. The rearrangement joins TRBV6-5 to TRBJ2-2; 13 bases fit TRBD2. Germline-derived CDR1 and CDR2 are MNHEY and SVGAGI. The CDR3 has 15 residues. V dropped 11 bases and J dropped 4; count of bases not matched to a gene: 7.

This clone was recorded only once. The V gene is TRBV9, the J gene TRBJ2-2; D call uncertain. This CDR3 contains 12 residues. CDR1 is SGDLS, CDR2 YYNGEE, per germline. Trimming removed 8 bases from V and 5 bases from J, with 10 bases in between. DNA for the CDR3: TGTGCCAGTAGACAAGGAACCGGGGAGCTGTTTTTT. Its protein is CASRQGTGELFF.

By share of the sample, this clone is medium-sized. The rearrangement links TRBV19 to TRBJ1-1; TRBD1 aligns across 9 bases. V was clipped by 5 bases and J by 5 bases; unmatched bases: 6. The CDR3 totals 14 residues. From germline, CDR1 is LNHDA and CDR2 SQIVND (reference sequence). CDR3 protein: CASSLGQGRTEAFF. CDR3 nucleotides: TGTGCCAGTAGTCTGGGACAGGGTCGGACTGAAGCTTTCTTT.

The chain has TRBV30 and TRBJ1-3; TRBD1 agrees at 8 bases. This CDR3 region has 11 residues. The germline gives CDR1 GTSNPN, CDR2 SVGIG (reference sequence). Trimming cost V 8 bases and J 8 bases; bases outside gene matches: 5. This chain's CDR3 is CAQGAADTIYF. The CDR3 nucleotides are TGTGCCCAGGGGGCTGCCGACACCATATATTTT.

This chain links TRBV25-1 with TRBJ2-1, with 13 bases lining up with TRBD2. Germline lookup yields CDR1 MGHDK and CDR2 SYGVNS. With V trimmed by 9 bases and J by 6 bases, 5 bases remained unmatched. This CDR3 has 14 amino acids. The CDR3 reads CASRTSGSLNEQFF. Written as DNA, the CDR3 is TGTGCCAGTCGGACTAGCGGGAGTCTCAATGAGCAGTTCTTC.

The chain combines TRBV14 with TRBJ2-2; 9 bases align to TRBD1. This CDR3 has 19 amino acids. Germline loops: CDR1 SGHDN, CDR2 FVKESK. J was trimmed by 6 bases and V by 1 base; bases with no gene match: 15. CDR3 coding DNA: TGTGCCAGCAGCCAAGTAGGGCTTGGACAGGGGATAGAACCCGGGGAGCTGTTTTTT. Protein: CASSQVGLGQGIEPGELFF.

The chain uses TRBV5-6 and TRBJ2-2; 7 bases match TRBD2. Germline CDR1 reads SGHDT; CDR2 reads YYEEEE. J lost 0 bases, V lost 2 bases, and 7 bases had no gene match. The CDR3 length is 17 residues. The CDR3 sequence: CASSFGGGFANTGELFF. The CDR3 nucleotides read TGTGCCAGCAGCTTTGGCGGGGGATTCGCGAACACCGGGGAGCTGTTTTTT.

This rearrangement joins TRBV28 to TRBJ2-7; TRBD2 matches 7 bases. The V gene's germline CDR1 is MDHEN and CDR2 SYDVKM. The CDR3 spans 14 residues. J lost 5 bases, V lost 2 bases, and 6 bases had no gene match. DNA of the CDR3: TGTGCCAGCAGTTTAAGGCTAGCGGTGGACGAGCAGTACTTC. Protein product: CASSLRLAVDEQYF.

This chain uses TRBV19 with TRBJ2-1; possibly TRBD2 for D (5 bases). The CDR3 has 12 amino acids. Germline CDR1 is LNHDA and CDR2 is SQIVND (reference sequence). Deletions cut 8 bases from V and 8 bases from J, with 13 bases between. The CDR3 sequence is CASDNSRDEQFF. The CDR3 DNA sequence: TGTGCCAGTGACAATTCGAGGGATGAGCAGTTCTTC.

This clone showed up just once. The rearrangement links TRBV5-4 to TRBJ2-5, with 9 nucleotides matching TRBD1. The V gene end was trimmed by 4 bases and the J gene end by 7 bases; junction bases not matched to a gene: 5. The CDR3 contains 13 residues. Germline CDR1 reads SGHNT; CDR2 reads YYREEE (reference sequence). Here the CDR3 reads CASSPDRGGTQYF. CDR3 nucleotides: TGTGCCAGCAGCCCGGACAGGGGAGGGACCCAGTACTTC.

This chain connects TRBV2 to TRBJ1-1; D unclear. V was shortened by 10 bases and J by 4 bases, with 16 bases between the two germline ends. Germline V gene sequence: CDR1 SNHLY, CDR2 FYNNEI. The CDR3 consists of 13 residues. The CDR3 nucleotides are TGTGCCACAGAAAATCTCTCGGGCACTGAAGCTTTCTTT. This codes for CATENLSGTEAFF.

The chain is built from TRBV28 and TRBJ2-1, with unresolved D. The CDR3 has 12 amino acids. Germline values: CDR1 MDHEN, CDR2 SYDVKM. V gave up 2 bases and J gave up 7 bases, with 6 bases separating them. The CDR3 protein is CASSLRLNEQFF. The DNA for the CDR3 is TGTGCCAGCAGTTTAAGACTGAATGAGCAGTTCTTC.

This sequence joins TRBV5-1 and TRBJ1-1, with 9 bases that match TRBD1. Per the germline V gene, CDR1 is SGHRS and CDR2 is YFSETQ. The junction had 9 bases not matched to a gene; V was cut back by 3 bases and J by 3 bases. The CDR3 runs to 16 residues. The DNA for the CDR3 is TGCGCCAGCAGCTCCCGGGACAGGGAATGGGACACTGAAGCTTTCTTT. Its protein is CASSSRDREWDTEAFF.

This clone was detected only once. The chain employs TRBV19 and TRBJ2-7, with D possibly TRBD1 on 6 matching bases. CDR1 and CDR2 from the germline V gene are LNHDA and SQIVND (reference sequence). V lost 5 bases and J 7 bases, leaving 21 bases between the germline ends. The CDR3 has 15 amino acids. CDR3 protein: CASSLSMSGTPEQYF. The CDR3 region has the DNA TGTGCCAGTAGTTTGTCGATGAGTGGGACACCGGAGCAGTACTTC.

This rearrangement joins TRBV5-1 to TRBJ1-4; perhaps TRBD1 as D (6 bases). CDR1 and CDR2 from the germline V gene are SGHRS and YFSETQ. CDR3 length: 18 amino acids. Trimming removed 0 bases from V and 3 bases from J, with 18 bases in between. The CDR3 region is CASSLAGRGRGSNEKLFF. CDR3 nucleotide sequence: TGCGCCAGCAGCTTGGCCGGGAGGGGGAGAGGATCTAATGAAAAACTGTTTTTT.

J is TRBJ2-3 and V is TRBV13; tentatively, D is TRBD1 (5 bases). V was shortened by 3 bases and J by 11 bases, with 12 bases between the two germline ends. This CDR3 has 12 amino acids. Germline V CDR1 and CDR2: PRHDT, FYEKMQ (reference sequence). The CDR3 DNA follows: TGTGCCAGCAGCTTGGGGCGAGCCCAGCAGTATTTT. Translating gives CASSLGRAQQYF.

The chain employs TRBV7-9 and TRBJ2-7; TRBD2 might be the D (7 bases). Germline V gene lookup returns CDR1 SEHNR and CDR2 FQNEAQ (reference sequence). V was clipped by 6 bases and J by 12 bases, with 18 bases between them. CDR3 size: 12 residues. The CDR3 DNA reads TGTGCCAGCAGGAAAGGGGGGGCGCACCGGTACTTC. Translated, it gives CASRKGGAHRYF.